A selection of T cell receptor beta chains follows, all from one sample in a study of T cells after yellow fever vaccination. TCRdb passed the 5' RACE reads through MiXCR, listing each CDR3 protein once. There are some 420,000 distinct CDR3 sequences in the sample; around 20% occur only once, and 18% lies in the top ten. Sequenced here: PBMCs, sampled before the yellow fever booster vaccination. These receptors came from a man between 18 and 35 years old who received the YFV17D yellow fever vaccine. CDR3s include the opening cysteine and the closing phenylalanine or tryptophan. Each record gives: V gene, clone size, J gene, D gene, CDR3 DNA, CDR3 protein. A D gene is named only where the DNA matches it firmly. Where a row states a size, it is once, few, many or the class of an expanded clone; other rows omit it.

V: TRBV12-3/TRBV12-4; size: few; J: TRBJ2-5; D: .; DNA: TGTGCCAGCAGGCGGGGTATGCAAGAGACCCAGTACTTC; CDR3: CASRRGMQETQYF
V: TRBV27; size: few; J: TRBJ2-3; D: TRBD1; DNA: TGTGCCAGCAGTTTATACCGGGACAGGGGCCCAGATACGCAGTATTTT; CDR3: CASSLYRDRGPDTQYF
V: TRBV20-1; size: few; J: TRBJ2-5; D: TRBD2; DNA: TGCAGTGCTAGAGACGGCGGGCGGGGGACGCAAGAGACCCAGTACTTC; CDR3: CSARDGGRGTQETQYF
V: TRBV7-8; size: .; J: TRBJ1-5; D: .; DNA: TGTGCCAGCAGCGGAAAGGTCCGTTACCAGCCCCAGCATTTT; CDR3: CASSGKVRYQPQHF
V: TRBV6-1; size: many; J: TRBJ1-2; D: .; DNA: TGTGCCAGTTCTCCGGGACAAATCTATGGCTACACCTTC; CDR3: CASSPGQIYGYTF
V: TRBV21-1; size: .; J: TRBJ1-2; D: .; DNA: TGTGCCAGCAGCCTACTCTCTCTTTCAGGCTATGGCTACACCTTC; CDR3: CASSLLSLSGYGYTF
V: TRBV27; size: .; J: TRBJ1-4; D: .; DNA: TGTGCCAGCAGTGCAGGGCCTCCGGAAAAACTGTTTTTT; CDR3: CASSAGPPEKLFF
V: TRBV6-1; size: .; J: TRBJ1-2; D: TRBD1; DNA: TGTGCCAGCAGTGAGGAGACAGGGGGTGGTCATGGCTACACCTTC; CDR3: CASSEETGGGHGYTF
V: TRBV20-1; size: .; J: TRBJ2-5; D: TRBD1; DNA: TGCAGTGCCATGGACAGGGCTGAGACCCAGTACTTC; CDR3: CSAMDRAETQYF
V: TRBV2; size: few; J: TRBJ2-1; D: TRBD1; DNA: TGTGCCAGCAGTCTACGACAGGGGGATGTCAATGAGCAGTTCTTC; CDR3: CASSLRQGDVNEQFF
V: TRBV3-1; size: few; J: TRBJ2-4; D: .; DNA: TGTGCCAGCAGCCAAGAACCGGTGAACATTCAGTACTTC; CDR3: CASSQEPVNIQYF
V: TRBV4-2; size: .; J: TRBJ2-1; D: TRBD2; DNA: TGTGCCAGCAGCCCAACGACTAGCGGGGCTCTAGGAGATGAGCAGTTCTTC; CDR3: CASSPTTSGALGDEQFF
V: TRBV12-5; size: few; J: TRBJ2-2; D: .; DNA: TGTGCTAGTGGTTTGGTATCAAGAGGGTCCGGGGAGCTGTTTTTT; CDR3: CASGLVSRGSGELFF
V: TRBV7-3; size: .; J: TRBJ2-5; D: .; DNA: TGTGCCAGCAGCTCCCTGGCCAGAAGGGAGACCCAGTACTTC; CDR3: CASSSLARRETQYF
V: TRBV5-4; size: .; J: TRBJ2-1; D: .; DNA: TGTGCCAGCAGCTACGGACCAGGGATCAATGAGCAGTTCTTC; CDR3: CASSYGPGINEQFF
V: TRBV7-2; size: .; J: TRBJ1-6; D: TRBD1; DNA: TGTGCCAGCAGCCGGGACAGGGGAAGCTCCTATAATTCACCCCTCCACTTT; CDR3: CASSRDRGSSYNSPLHF
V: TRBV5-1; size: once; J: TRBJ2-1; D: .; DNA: TGCGCCAGCAGCTTGGAGGGCAGGTACAATGAGCAGTTCTTC; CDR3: CASSLEGRYNEQFF
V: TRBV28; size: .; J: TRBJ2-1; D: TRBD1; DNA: TGTGCCAGCAGTGCCGGGACAGGGTGGGGCAATGAGCAGTTCTTC; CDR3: CASSAGTGWGNEQFF
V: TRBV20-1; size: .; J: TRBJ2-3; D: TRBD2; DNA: TGCAGTGCTAGAGATGTTAGCGGGGGGGCCGTAGATACGCAGTATTTT; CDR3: CSARDVSGGAVDTQYF
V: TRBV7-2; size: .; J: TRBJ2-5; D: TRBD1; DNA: TGTGCCAGCAGCTTCGTAGGTACAGGGGGCGGCAAGACCCAGTACTTC; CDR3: CASSFVGTGGGKTQYF
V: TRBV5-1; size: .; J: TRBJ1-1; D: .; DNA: TGCGCCAGCAGCGCCTCTGTCCGGGACGATACTGAAGCTTCCTTT; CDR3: CASSASVRDDTEASF
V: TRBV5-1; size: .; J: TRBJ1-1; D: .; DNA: TGCGCCAGCAGCTTGGGCAAGGACACTGAAGCTTTCTTT; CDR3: CASSLGKDTEAFF
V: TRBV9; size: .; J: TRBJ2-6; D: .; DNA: TGTGCCAGCAGCGCCTTTAGATCTGGGGCCAACGTCCTGACTTTC; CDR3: CASSAFRSGANVLTF
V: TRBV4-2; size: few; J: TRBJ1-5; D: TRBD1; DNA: TGTGCCAGCAGCCAAGATGTACAGGGGAGTAAGGTAGCGGCCCAGCATTTT; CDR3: CASSQDVQGSKVAAQHF
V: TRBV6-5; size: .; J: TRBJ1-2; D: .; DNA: TGTGCCAGCAGTTCTTGGGGATTCTATGGCTACACCTTC; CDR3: CASSSWGFYGYTF
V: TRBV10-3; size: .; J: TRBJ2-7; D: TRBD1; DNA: TGTGCCAACCCGGAGCCGGACAGGGTATACGAGCAGTACTTC; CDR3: CANPEPDRVYEQYF
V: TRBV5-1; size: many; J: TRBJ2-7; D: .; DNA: TGCGCCAGCAGGACAGGTGCCTCCTACGAGCAGTACTTC; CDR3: CASRTGASYEQYF
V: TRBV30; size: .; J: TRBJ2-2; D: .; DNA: TGTGCCTGGAGTGTGGACCCCCTGGTTGGGGAGCTGTTTTTT; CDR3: CAWSVDPLVGELFF
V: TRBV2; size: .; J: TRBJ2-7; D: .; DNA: TGTGCCAGCAGTGAAGCGCCGACAGCCTCCTACGAGCAGTACTTC; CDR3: CASSEAPTASYEQYF
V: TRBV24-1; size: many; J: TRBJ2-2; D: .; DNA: TGTGCCACCAGTGACAGCGGACAGACGAACACCGGGGAGCTGTTTTTT; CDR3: CATSDSGQTNTGELFF
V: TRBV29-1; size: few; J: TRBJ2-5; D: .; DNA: TGCAGCGTTGGTTCGCGGGCCCGCCAAGAGACCCAGTACTTC; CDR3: CSVGSRARQETQYF
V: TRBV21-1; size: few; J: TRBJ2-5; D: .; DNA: TGTGCCAGCACCCTATGGGGGGCATTAGAGACCCAGTACTTC; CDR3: CASTLWGALETQYF
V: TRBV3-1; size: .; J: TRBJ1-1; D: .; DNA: TGTGCCAGCAGCCAAGGGGAAGGGAAAGCTTTCTTT; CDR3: CASSQGEGKAFF
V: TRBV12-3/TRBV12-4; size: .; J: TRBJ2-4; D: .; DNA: TGTGCCAGCACCTTGGGAGTAAACATTCAGTACTTC; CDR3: CASTLGVNIQYF
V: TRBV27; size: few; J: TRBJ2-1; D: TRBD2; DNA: TGTGCCAGCAGTTTATTGTTCACTAGCGGGGGTAGCAATGAGCAGTTCTTC; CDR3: CASSLLFTSGGSNEQFF
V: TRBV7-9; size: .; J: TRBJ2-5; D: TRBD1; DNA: TGTGCCAGCAGCTTATCCCCCGCAGGGGGCGTCGAGACCCAGTACTTC; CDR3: CASSLSPAGGVETQYF
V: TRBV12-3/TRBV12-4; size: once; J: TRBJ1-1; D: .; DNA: TGTGCCAGCACCCCCGGGGCAAACACTGAAGCTTTCTTT; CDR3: CASTPGANTEAFF
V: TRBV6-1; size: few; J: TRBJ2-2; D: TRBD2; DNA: TGTGCCAGCAGTGAATTTATAGCGGGGGGCACCGGGGAGCTGTTTTTT; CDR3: CASSEFIAGGTGELFF
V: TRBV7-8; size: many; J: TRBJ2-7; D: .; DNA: TGTGCCAGCAGCTTAGTGGGCTACGAGCAGTACTTC; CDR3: CASSLVGYEQYF
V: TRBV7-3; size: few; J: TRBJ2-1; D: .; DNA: TGTGCCAGCGGGGAGGGGGAGTCCTACAATGAGCAGTTCTTC; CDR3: CASGEGESYNEQFF
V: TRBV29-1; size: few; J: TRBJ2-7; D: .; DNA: TGCAGCGTTCCTCAGGAAGATACCGGCGAGCAGTACTTC; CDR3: CSVPQEDTGEQYF
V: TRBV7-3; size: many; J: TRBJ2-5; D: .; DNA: TGTGCCAGCAGCCCTGGGACCGGCGAGACCCAGTACTTC; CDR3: CASSPGTGETQYF
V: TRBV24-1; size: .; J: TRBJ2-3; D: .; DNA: TGTGCCACCAGTGATCCTCAGGGGGAGGCAGATACGCAGTATTTT; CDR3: CATSDPQGEADTQYF
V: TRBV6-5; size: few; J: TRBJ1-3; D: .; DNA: TGTGCCAGCAGTTACTCGGCCGGGCAGTCTGGAAACACCATATATTTT; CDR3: CASSYSAGQSGNTIYF
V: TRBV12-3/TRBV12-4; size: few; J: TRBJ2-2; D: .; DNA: TGTGCCAGCAGTTTATTGGGGCAGAACACCGGGGAGCTGTTTTTT; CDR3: CASSLLGQNTGELFF
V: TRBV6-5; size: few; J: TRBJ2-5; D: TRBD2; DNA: TGTGCCAGCAGTTACTCGGGGCTAGCGGGCCTACCTACGTACTTC; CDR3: CASSYSGLAGLPTYF
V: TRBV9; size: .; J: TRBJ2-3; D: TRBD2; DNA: TGTGCCAGCAGCGTAGTAGGAGCGGGGGGACCCGATACGCAGTATTTT; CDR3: CASSVVGAGGPDTQYF